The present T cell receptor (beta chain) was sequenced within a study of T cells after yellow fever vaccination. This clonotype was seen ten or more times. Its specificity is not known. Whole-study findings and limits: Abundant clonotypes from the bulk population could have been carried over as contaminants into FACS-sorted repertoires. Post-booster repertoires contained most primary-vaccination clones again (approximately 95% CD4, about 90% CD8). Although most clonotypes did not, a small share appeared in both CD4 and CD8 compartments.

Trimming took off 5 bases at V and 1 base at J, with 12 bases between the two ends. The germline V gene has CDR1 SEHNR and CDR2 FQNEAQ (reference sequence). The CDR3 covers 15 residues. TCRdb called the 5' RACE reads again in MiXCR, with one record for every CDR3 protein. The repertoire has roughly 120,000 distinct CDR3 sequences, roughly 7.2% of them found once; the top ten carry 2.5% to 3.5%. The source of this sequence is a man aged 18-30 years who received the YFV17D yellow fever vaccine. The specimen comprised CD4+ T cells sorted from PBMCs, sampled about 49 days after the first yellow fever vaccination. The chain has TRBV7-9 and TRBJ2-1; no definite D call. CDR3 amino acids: CASSTYVQSYNEQFF. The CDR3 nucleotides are TGTGCCAGCAGCACATACGTGCAGTCCTACAATGAGCAGTTCTTC.